Reported below is one T cell receptor (beta chain). This sample stems from a study of blood T cell repertoires in COVID-19. Background on the study: Italy, Spain and the United States were the sources of the convalescent and acute COVID-19 samples. The analysed material was cDNA or gDNA that came from T cells, B-cell-depleted T cells, or PBMCs.

How the authors handled the data: Estimation of nucleated cell counts was performed using reference gene primer amplification. TCRdb keeps only in-frame clones here, not all; method: immunoSEQ multiplex PCR. V, J and clone size reflect that table, while D and trimming were determined from the DNA. The sample includes fewer than 250,000 clones, around four fifths of them seen just once. Germline V gene data show CDR1 as MNHNS and CDR2 as SASEGT. Trimming cost V 3 bases and J 8 bases; bases outside gene matches: 10. CDR3 length: 16 amino acids. This sequence was found in an older woman with active or convalescent COVID-19. Sequenced input: peripheral blood. The chain uses TRBV6-1 and TRBJ1-2; 12 nucleotides align to TRBD1. CDR3 protein: CASSEDPGQGARGYTF. The CDR3 region has the DNA TGTGCCAGCAGTGAGGATCCGGGACAGGGGGCGCGGGGCTACACCTTC.